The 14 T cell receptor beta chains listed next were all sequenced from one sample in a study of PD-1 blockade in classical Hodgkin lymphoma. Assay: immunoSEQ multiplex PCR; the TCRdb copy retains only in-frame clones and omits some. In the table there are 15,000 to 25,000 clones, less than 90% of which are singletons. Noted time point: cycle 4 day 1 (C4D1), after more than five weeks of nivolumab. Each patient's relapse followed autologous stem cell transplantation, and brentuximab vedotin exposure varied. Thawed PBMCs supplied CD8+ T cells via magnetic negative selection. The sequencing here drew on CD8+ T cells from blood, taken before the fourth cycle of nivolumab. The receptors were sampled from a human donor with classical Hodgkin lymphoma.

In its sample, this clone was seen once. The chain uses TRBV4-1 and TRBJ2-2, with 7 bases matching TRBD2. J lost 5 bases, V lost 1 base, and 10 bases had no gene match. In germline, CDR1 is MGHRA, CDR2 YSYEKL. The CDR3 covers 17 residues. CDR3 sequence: CASSQGGWRGGTGELFF. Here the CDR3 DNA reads TGCGCCAGCAGCCAAGGGGGCTGGAGGGGAGGGACCGGGGAGCTGTTTTTT.

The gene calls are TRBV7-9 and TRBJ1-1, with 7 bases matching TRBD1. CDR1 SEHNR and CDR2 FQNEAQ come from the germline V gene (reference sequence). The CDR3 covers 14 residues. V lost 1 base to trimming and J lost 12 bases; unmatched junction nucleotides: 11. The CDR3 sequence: CASSLEKLGQKPFF. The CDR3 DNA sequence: TGTGCCAGCAGCTTAGAGAAGTTGGGACAGAAACCTTTCTTT. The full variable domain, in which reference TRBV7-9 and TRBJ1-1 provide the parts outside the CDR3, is DTGVSQNPRHKITKRGQNVTFRCDPISEHNRLYWYRQTLGQGPEFLTYFQNEAQLEKSRLLSDRFSAERPKGSFSTLEIQRTEQGDSAMYLCASSLEKLGQKPFFGQGTRLTVV.

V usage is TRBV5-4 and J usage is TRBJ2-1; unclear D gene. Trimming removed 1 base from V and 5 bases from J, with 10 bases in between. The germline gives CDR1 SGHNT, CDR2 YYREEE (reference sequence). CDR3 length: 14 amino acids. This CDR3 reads CASSLPVLDNEQFF. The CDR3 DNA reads TGTGCCAGCAGCTTGCCAGTCTTAGACAATGAGCAGTTCTTC.

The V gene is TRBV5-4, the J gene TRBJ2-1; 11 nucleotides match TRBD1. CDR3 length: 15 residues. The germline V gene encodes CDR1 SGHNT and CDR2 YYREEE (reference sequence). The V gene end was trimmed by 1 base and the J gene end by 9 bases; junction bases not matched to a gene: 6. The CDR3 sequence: CASSLQRDRGIEQFF. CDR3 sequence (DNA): TGTGCCAGCAGCTTGCAACGGGACAGGGGGATTGAGCAGTTCTTC.

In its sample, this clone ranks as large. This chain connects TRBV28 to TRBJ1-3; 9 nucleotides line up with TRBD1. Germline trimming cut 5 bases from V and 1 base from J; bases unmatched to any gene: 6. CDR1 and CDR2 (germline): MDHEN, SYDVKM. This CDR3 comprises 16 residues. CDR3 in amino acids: CASSRGQGFSGNTIYF. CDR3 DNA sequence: TGTGCCAGCAGTAGGGGACAGGGTTTTTCTGGAAACACCATATATTTT.

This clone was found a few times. The CDR3 coding sequence is TGTGCCAGCAGTCCCCTGTGGTGCAGGGTGAATCAGCCCCAGCATTTT. It encodes CASSPLWCRVNQPQHF. This sequence joins TRBV6-7 and TRBJ1-5; D may be TRBD1 (5 bases). TRBV6-7 qualifies as an ORF whose function is uncertain. This CDR3 has 16 residues. Trimming removed 5 bases from V and 4 bases from J, with 18 bases in between.

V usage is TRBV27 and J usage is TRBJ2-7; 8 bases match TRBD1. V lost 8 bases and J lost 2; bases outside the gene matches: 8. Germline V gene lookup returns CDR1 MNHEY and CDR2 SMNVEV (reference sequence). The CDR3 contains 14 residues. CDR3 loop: CASPDRGHTYEQYF. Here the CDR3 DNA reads TGTGCCAGCCCCGACAGGGGCCACACCTACGAGCAGTACTTC.

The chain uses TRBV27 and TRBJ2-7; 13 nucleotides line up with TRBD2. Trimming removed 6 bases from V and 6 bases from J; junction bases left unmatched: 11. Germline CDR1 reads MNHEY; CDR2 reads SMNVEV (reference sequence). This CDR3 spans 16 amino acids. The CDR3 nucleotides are TGTGCCAGCAGGCCGGGACTAGCGGGACCACGGATCGAGCAGTACTTC. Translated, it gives CASRPGLAGPRIEQYF.

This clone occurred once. The CDR3 region has the DNA TGCGCCAGCAGCTTGCGACCTAGCGACGGGAGTGGCTACGAGCAGTACTTC. Translation gives CASSLRPSDGSGYEQYF. The chain employs TRBV5-1 and TRBJ2-7, with D tentatively TRBD2 (6 bases). Trimming shortened V by 1 base and J by 3 bases, and 20 bases separated the two germline ends. Germline lookup yields CDR1 SGHRS and CDR2 YFSETQ. The CDR3 consists of 17 residues.

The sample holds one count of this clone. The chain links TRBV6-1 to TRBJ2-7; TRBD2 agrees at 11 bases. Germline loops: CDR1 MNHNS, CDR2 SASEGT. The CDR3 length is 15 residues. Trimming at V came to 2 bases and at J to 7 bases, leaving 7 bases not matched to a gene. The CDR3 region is CASSEKVAGGTEQYF. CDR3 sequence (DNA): TGTGCCAGCAGTGAAAAGGTAGCGGGAGGGACGGAGCAGTACTTC.

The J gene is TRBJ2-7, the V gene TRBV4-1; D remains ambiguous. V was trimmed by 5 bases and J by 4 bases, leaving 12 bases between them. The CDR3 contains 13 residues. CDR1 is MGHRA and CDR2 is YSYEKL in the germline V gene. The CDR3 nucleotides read TGCGCCAGCAGCTATACTAACGGGTACGAGCAGTACTTC. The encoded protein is CASSYTNGYEQYF.

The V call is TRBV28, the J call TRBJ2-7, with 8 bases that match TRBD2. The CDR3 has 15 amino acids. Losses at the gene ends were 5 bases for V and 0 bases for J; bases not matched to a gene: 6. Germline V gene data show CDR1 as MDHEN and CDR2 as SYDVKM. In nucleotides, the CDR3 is TGTGCCAGCAGTCGGATAGCGGGGAGCTCCTACGAGCAGTACTTC. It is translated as CASSRIAGSSYEQYF.

The CDR3 here is CASSTSGTGDYEQYF. DNA for the CDR3: TGCGCCAGCAGCACCTCCGGGACAGGGGACTACGAGCAGTACTTC. The chain combines TRBV5-1 with TRBJ2-7, with 10 bases aligning to TRBD1. The CDR3 is 15 residues long. V was pared by 4 bases and J by 3 bases, with 7 bases of the junction left unmatched. Per germline, CDR1 SGHRS and CDR2 YFSETQ.

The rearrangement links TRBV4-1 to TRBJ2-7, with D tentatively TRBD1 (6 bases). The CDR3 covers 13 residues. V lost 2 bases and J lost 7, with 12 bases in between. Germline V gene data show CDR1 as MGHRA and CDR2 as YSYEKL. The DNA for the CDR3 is TGCGCCAGCAGCCAATCTACAGGGTGGGAGCAGTACTTC. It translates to CASSQSTGWEQYF.